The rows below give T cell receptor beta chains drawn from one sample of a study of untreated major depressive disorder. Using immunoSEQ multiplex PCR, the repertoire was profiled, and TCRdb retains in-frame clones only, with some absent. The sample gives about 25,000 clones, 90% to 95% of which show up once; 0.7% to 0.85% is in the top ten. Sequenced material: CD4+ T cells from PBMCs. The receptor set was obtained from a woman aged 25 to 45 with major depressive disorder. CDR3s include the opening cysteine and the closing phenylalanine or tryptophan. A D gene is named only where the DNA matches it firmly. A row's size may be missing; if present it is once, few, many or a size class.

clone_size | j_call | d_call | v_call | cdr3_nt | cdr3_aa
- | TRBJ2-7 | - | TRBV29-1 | TGCAGCGTTGAAGAGCCACAGGGTGTCCACTACGAGCAGTACTTC | CSVEEPQGVHYEQYF
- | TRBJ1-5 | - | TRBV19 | TGTGCCAGTAGTAGGTCGGACCGGACTGTTACTACCTATAGCAATCAGCCCCAGCATTTT | CASSRSDRTVTTYSNQPQHF
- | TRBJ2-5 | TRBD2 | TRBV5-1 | TGCGCCAGCAGCTTGCTGCCGGGGGGTAGGTCGGAGACCCAGTACTTC | CASSLLPGGRSETQYF
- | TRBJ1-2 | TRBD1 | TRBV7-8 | TGTGCCAGCAGCCTGGGACAGGATTATGGCTACACCTTC | CASSLGQDYGYTF
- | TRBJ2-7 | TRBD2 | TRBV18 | TGTGCCAGCTCACCACTCCCTAGCGGGGGGAGCAACACCTACGAGCAGTACTTC | CASSPLPSGGSNTYEQYF
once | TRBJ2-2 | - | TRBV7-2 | TGTGCCAGCACCCCCTGGAGCACCGGGGAGCTGTTTTTT | CASTPWSTGELFF
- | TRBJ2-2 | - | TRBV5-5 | TGTGCCAGCAGCTCGAAGGGGTGGGCAGACACCGGGGAGCTGTTTTTT | CASSSKGWADTGELFF
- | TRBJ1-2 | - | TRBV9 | TGTGCCAGCAGCGTAGATCGGGGTTGGGGCTACACCTTC | CASSVDRGWGYTF
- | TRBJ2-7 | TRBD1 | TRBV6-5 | TGTGCCAGCAGTTCTACAGGGGTTGGGGCCTACGAGCAGTACTTC | CASSSTGVGAYEQYF
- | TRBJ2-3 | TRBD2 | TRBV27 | TGTGCCAGCAGAGTAGCGGGGGGCCCAGATACGCAGTATTTT | CASRVAGGPDTQYF
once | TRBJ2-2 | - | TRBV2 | TGTGCCAGCAGGCGGGACATAGCGAACACCGGGGAGCTGTTTTTT | CASRRDIANTGELFF
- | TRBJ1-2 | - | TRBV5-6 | TGTGCCAGCAGCTTGACAGGTGCTAACTATGGCTACACCTTC | CASSLTGANYGYTF
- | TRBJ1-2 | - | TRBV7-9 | TGTGCCAGCAGCTTAGTCGGCTATGGCTACACCTTC | CASSLVGYGYTF
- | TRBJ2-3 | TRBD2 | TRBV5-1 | TGCGCCAGCAGCTTCTCTAGCGGGGGGCGCACAGATACGCAGTATTTT | CASSFSSGGRTDTQYF
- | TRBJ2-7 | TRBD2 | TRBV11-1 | TGTGCCAGCAGCTTGACTAGCTGGAGCTCCTACGAGCAGTACTTC | CASSLTSWSSYEQYF
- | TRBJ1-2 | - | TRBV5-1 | TGCGCCAGCAGCTTCGAGGGACCCTCTAACTATGGCTACACCTTC | CASSFEGPSNYGYTF
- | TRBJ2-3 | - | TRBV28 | TGTGCCAGCAGTACCGACATACACACAGATACGCAGTATTTT | CASSTDIHTDTQYF
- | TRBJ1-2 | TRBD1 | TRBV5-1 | TGCGCCAGCGGACAGGGTTTTGGGTACACCTTC | CASGQGFGYTF
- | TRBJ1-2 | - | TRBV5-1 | TGCGCCAGCAGCTTACAGGGCTATGGCTACACCTTC | CASSLQGYGYTF
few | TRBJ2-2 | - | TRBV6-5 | TGTGCCAGCAGCAAACTTAGATGGGGCACCGGGGAGCTGTTTTTT | CASSKLRWGTGELFF